The 21 T cell receptor beta chains reported below all come from one sample, sequenced in a study of response to subunit inactivated influenza vaccine. TCRdb called the RT-PCR reads again in MiXCR, with one record for every CDR3 protein. The sample lists 800,000 or so distinct CDR3 sequences; roughly 20% were seen once. The material was PBMCs from blood, obtained around 5 days after vaccination. The origin of the receptors is a man aged 45-60 years who received an inactivated influenza vaccine.

This clonotype appeared a few times. This rearrangement joins TRBV11-2 to TRBJ2-3; D uncertain. The V end lost 1 base, the J end lost 0 bases, and 17 bases lay between the germline ends. The CDR3 covers 18 residues. Germline loops: CDR1 SGHAT, CDR2 FQNNGV. The DNA of the CDR3 is TGTGCCAGCAGCTTAGTGGTCGGGTATGGCCTTAGCACAGATACGCAGTATTTT. It codes for CASSLVVGYGLSTDTQYF.

This clonotype has at least ten counts. V is TRBV4-3 and J is TRBJ1-3; D might be TRBD1 (6 bases). The CDR3 has 19 residues. V gave up 0 bases and J gave up 0 bases, with 18 bases separating them. Per germline, CDR1 LGHNA and CDR2 YSLEER. CDR3 sequence: CASSQDRWGTSSSGNTIYF. The CDR3 coding sequence is TGCGCCAGCAGCCAAGATCGTTGGGGGACATCGAGCTCTGGAAACACCATATATTTT.

The chain carries TRBV5-1 and TRBJ1-1; no clear D gene. Trimming removed 0 bases at V and 3 bases at J, with 12 bases between. CDR3 size: 15 residues. Germline values: CDR1 SGHRS, CDR2 YFSETQ. CDR3: CASSLALGVDTEAFF. Written as DNA, the CDR3 is TGCGCCAGCAGCTTGGCTCTGGGTGTGGACACTGAAGCTTTCTTT.

This clonotype was counted a few times. The chain combines TRBV4-2 with TRBJ2-7, with D possibly TRBD2 on 5 matching bases. This CDR3 is 13 amino acids long. Per germline, CDR1 LGHNA and CDR2 YNFKEQ. Deletions cut 1 base from V and 5 bases from J, with 9 bases between. The CDR3: CASSQGPTNEQYF. The CDR3 region has the DNA TGTGCCAGCAGCCAAGGCCCGACTAACGAGCAGTACTTC.

The chain recombines TRBV7-2 with TRBJ2-2; D is undetermined. The germline gives CDR1 SGHTA, CDR2 FQGNSA. V was trimmed by 6 bases and J by 1 base, leaving 6 bases between them. CDR3 length: 13 residues. The CDR3 DNA reads as TGTGCCAGCAGGCGGCAGAACACCGGGGAGCTGTTTTTT. The encoded protein is CASRRQNTGELFF. The variable domain in full, with the rest retrieved from reference TRBV7-2 and TRBJ2-2, is GAGVSQSPSNKVTEKGKDVELRCDPISGHTALYWYRQSLGQGLEFLIYFQGNSAPDKSGLPSDRFSAERTGGSVSTLTIQRTQQEDSAVYLCASRRQNTGELFFGEGSRLTVL.

This clonotype was observed a few times. CDR3 bases: TGTGCCAGCAGTTACTCGAAGTCGCGATGGTTGAACACTGAAGCTTTCTTT. Protein product: CASSYSKSRWLNTEAFF. The chain couples TRBV6-2 or TRBV6-3 to TRBJ1-1; D unclear. The CDR3 sequence is 17 residues long. In germline, CDR1 is MNHEY, CDR2 SVGEGT. V dropped 0 bases and J dropped 0 bases, with 14 bases sitting between them.

This clonotype turned up a few times. The chain carries TRBV7-2 and TRBJ1-1; D uncertain. Germline lookup yields CDR1 SGHTA and CDR2 FQGNSA. This CDR3 contains 15 residues. V was clipped by 1 base and J by 4 bases, with 13 bases between them. Written as DNA, the CDR3 is TGTGCCAGCAGCTTAGACGCTATACTTACCACTGAAGCTTTCTTT. It specifies CASSLDAILTTEAFF.

The chain combines TRBV6-1 with TRBJ2-6; D call uncertain. V dropped 6 bases and J dropped 0 bases, with 12 bases sitting between them. CDR1 is MNHNS, CDR2 SASEGT, per germline. The CDR3 is made up of 16 amino acids. The CDR3 region has the DNA TGTGCCAGCAGGGGCCTACCCTACTCTGGGGCCAACGTCCTGACTTTC. As protein: CASRGLPYSGANVLTF.

This chain joins TRBV27 and TRBJ2-6; D is uncertain. The ends were cut back, 0 bases at V and 1 base at J, with 4 bases in the middle. The CDR3 contains 15 residues. The germline V gene encodes CDR1 MNHEY and CDR2 SMNVEV (reference sequence). The chain's CDR3 is CASSLSYSGANVLTF. Written as DNA, the CDR3 is TGTGCCAGCAGTTTATCGTATTCTGGGGCCAACGTCCTGACTTTC.

This clonotype was picked up a small number of times. V and J are TRBV20-1 and TRBJ1-2, with D unclear. The CDR3 loop spans 13 amino acids. Germline-derived CDR1 and CDR2 are DFQATT and SNEGSKA (reference sequence). V lost 2 bases, J lost 5 bases, and 12 bases lay in between. CDR3 protein: CSARSAGPYGYTF. The CDR3 bases are TGCAGTGCTAGATCCGCCGGTCCTTATGGCTACACCTTC.

This clonotype was found many times. The chain combines TRBV10-3 with TRBJ1-1; no firm D call. V was pared by 5 bases and J by 1 base, with 2 bases between. Germline loops: CDR1 ENHRY, CDR2 SYGVKD. The CDR3 length is 11 residues. The CDR3 is CAISKNTEAFF. The CDR3, as DNA: TGTGCCATCAGTAAGAACACTGAAGCTTTCTTT.

This clonotype was picked up a small number of times. The genes are TRBV10-3 and TRBJ2-3; TRBD1 matches 7 bases. CDR3 size: 15 residues. CDR1 is ENHRY, CDR2 SYGVKD, per germline. V lost 5 bases, J lost 1 base, and 6 bases stayed unmatched. The chain's CDR3 is CAISRGHEGTDTQYF. CDR3 DNA sequence: TGTGCCATCAGTAGGGGGCATGAGGGCACAGATACGCAGTATTTT.

Only a few counts were recorded for this clonotype. The chain recombines TRBV18 with TRBJ2-1; D perhaps matches TRBD2 (6 bases). Between the trimmed V and J ends, which lost 3 bases and 2 bases, there was a span of 8 bases. Germline V gene lookup returns CDR1 KGHSH and CDR2 LQKENI. This CDR3 is built from 14 residues. The CDR3 reads CASSPDYAYNEQFF. CDR3 nucleotides: TGTGCCAGCTCACCGGACTACGCCTACAATGAGCAGTTCTTC.

The table lists this clonotype with a few counts. The V gene is TRBV5-1, the J gene TRBJ1-6; D remains ambiguous. Trimming took 4 bases from V and 6 from J, leaving 11 bases between them. CDR1 and CDR2 from the germline V gene are SGHRS and YFSETQ. The CDR3 runs to 14 residues. CDR3: CASSTGRGNSPLHF. The CDR3 region has the DNA TGCGCCAGCAGCACCGGACGGGGTAATTCACCCCTCCACTTT.

V gene TRBV5-1 combines with J gene TRBJ2-5; D uncertain. V lost 4 bases and J lost 7, with 11 bases in between. Germline V gene sequence: CDR1 SGHRS, CDR2 YFSETQ. The CDR3 has 12 residues. CDR3 residues: CASSVNSGTQYF. CDR3 sequence (DNA): TGCGCCAGCAGCGTCAATTCGGGGACCCAGTACTTC.

This clonotype was seen more than once but under ten times. The rearrangement joins TRBV4-3 to TRBJ2-5; 10 bases map to TRBD2. Germline V gene lookup returns CDR1 LGHNA and CDR2 YSLEER. The CDR3 is made up of 18 amino acids. After removal of 1 base from V and 4 bases from J, the junction contained 12 bases not matched to a gene. The CDR3 is CASSQGDVAAGGLETQYF. The CDR3 coding sequence is TGCGCCAGCAGCCAAGGGGACGTAGCAGCGGGAGGGCTAGAGACCCAGTACTTC.

V usage is TRBV30 and J usage is TRBJ2-3; D remains unclear. This CDR3 spans 15 amino acids. Trimming took off 1 base at V and 2 bases at J, with 13 bases between the two ends. From germline, CDR1 is GTSNPN and CDR2 SVGIG (reference sequence). The CDR3, as DNA: TGTGCCTGGAGTGCCTTGCGACCACTCACAGATACGCAGTATTTT. Translating it yields CAWSALRPLTDTQYF.

This clonotype was seen a few times. The CDR3 DNA sequence: TGCAGCGTTGACGACAGTAACACCGGGGAGCTGTTTTTT. As protein: CSVDDSNTGELFF. V gene TRBV29-1 combines with J gene TRBJ2-2, with TRBD1 as a possible D gene (5 bases). This CDR3 region has 13 residues. V gave up 3 bases and J gave up 2 bases, with 7 bases separating them. Germline loops: CDR1 SQVTM, CDR2 ANQGSEA.

This clonotype was found a few times. The chain couples TRBV3-1 to TRBJ2-5; 8 bases align to TRBD2. J gave up 4 bases and V 4 bases, and 8 bases lay outside the gene matches. This CDR3 comprises 15 residues. The germline gives CDR1 LGHDT, CDR2 YNNKEL (reference sequence). The chain's CDR3 is CASSPYLSGTETQYF. For the CDR3, the DNA is TGTGCCAGCAGCCCCTACCTTAGCGGGACAGAGACCCAGTACTTC.

V and J are TRBV4-1 and TRBJ2-5; TRBD2 matches 13 bases. CDR3 length: 15 residues. Germline V CDR1 and CDR2: MGHRA, YSYEKL. Trimming took 4 bases from V and 9 from J; bases not matched to a gene: 8. The CDR3 DNA is TGCGCCAGCAGCCCGATTGGACTAGCGGGGGTCGCCCAGTACTTC. Translated, it gives CASSPIGLAGVAQYF.

The rearrangement links TRBV11-2 to TRBJ2-7, with 8 bases fitting TRBD2. This CDR3 comprises 18 residues. Per germline, CDR1 SGHAT and CDR2 FQNNGV. Unmatched junction bases numbered 11, after V lost 1 base and J lost 0 bases. The CDR3 bases are TGTGCCAGCAGCTTAGGGGGGCTGAGCGGGGGAAGCTCCTACGAGCAGTACTTC. As protein: CASSLGGLSGGSSYEQYF.